The source of this TCR beta chain is a study of shared clonotypes between healthy human individuals. For the study at large: Per donor, CD8 memory used one plate, CD8 naive used two, CD4 memory used three and CD4 naive used three.

Findings and limits, study-wide: A handful of donors held about 4.6% of naive CD4 clonotypes in common.

Germline V gene sequence: CDR1 SGHRS, CDR2 YFSETQ. The V segment lost 5 bases and the J segment 0 bases; nucleotides outside the gene matches: 7. This CDR3 has 15 amino acids. Comment on this clone: The antigen remains undetermined.

An approximately 210 ng quantity of DNA, tens of thousands of T cell genomes, went into the sorted-subset replicate PCRs. Some clones are missing from TCRdb's copy, which holds only in-frame ones; the method was immunoSEQ multiplex PCR. The data show more than 2,000,000 clones, with 85% to 95% seen just once and about 0.13% held by the top ten. The sample taken for sequencing was naive CD4+ T cells sorted from blood. The sample's subset: CD45RA+ positively selected. The chain joins TRBV5-1 to TRBJ2-5; 7 bases fit TRBD2. The TCR was taken from a man between 18 and 35 years old in good health. The CDR3 loop is CASRASGVHQETQYF. CDR3 DNA sequence: TGCGCCAGCAGGGCCAGCGGGGTACACCAAGAGACCCAGTACTTC.